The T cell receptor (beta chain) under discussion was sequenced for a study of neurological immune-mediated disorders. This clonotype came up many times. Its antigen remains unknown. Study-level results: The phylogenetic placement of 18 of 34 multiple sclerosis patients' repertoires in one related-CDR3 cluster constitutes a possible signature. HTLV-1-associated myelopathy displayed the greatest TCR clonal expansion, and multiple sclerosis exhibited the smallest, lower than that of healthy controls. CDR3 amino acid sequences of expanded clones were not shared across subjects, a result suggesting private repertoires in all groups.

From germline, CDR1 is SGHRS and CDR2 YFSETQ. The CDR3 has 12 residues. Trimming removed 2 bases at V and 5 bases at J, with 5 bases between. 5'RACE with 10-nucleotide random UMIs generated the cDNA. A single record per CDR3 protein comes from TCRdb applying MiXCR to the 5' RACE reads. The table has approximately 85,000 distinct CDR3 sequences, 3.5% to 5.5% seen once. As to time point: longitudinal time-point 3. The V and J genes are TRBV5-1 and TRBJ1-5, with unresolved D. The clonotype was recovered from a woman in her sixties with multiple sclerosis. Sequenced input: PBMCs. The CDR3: CASSFHDQPQHF. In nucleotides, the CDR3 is TGCGCCAGCAGCTTCCATGATCAGCCCCAGCATTTT.